This passage covers 31 T cell receptor beta chains from one sample sequenced in a study of HIV-infected patients and healthy controls. TCRdb processed the 5' RACE reads anew with MiXCR; each CDR3 protein has one entry. The sample lists about 64,000 distinct CDR3 sequences, under 25% occurring once. The sequencing input was CD4+ T cells from blood. The origin of the receptors is a human donor in good health.

This clonotype was detected ten times or more. The chain couples TRBV6-1 to TRBJ2-5, with D hard to call. Trimming took off 0 bases at V and 3 bases at J, with 8 bases between the two ends. Germline CDR1 MNHNS, CDR2 SASEGT. This CDR3 comprises 14 residues. The CDR3 is CASSEAGREETQYF. The CDR3 nucleotides read TGTGCCAGCAGTGAAGCGGGTCGGGAAGAGACCCAGTACTTC.

The genes are TRBV4-2 and TRBJ1-2, with D perhaps TRBD1 (5 bases). Germline lookup yields CDR1 LGHNA and CDR2 YNFKEQ. The length of the CDR3 is 16 residues. Between the trimmed V and J ends, which lost 1 base and 1 base, there was a span of 13 bases. The CDR3 region is CASSQAREGRNYGYTF. CDR3 coding DNA: TGTGCCAGCAGCCAAGCTCGGGAGGGGCGTAACTATGGCTACACCTTC.

This rearrangement joins TRBV12-3 or TRBV12-4 to TRBJ2-5; TRBD1 agrees at 7 bases. V dropped 8 bases and J dropped 7; count of bases not matched to a gene: 13. This CDR3 region has 14 residues. The CDR3 protein is CASGFTGAGGTQYF. As DNA, the CDR3 is TGTGCCAGCGGATTCACAGGGGCGGGTGGGACCCAGTACTTC.

V is TRBV6-6 and J is TRBJ2-1; D call uncertain. This CDR3 is built from 14 residues. V dropped 5 bases and J dropped 0 bases, with 8 bases sitting between them. The germline CDR1 and CDR2 sequences are MNHNY and SVGAGI (reference sequence). The CDR3 protein is CASSPISSYNEQFF. The DNA for the CDR3 is TGTGCCAGCAGTCCAATCAGCTCCTACAATGAGCAGTTCTTC.

The V gene is TRBV30, the J gene TRBJ1-4, with D maybe TRBD1 (6 bases). Trimming removed 7 bases from V and 8 bases from J, with 14 bases in between. Germline-derived CDR1 and CDR2 are GTSNPN and SVGIG (reference sequence). CDR3 length: 12 residues. This CDR3 is CALTGTGEKLFF. Written as DNA, the CDR3 is TGTGCCTTGACAGGAACAGGGGAAAAACTGTTTTTT.

The gene calls are TRBV5-6 and TRBJ2-7; 7 positions agree with TRBD1. V dropped 4 bases and J dropped 6; count of bases not matched to a gene: 16. Germline CDR1 reads SGHDT; CDR2 reads YYEEEE. There are 16 residues in the CDR3. This CDR3 is CASSPNPTDRVAEQYF. In DNA form, the CDR3 reads TGTGCCAGCAGCCCGAACCCGACAGACAGGGTTGCCGAGCAGTACTTC.

This clonotype occurred a few times. The chain has TRBV6-5 and TRBJ2-7, with 8 bases aligning to TRBD1. CDR1 and CDR2 (germline): MNHEY, SVGAGI. The V and J ends lost 6 bases and 9 bases, in that order; junction bases with no gene match: 16. The CDR3 contains 15 residues. CDR3 sequence (DNA): TGTGCCAGCAGAACCGGACAGGGTGGTGGGCACGTGCAGTACTTC. It specifies CASRTGQGGGHVQYF.

This clonotype was counted ten times or more. The V and J genes are TRBV2 and TRBJ2-7, with 7 nucleotides matching TRBD1. CDR1 is SNHLY and CDR2 is FYNNEI in the germline V gene. The CDR3 length is 14 residues. V gave up 2 bases and J gave up 2 bases; unmatched junction bases: 3. The CDR3 coding sequence is TGTGCCAGCAGTGAAAGACAGGGCGCCTACGAGCAGTACTTC. Protein: CASSERQGAYEQYF. The full variable domain, rest sourced from reference TRBV2 and TRBJ2-7, is EPEVTQTPSHQVTQMGQEVILRCVPISNHLYFYWYRQILGQKVEFLVSFYNNEISEKSEIFDDQFSVERPDGSNFTLKIRSTKLEDSAMYFCASSERQGAYEQYFGPGTRLTVT.

This clonotype came up a few times. This chain links TRBV6-6 with TRBJ1-1, with a possible D match to TRBD1 (6 bases). This CDR3 spans 17 amino acids. From germline, CDR1 is MNHNY and CDR2 SVGAGI (reference sequence). V lost 4 bases and J lost 0, with 18 bases in between. The CDR3 loop is CASSLRQEIDLNTEAFF. CDR3 bases: TGTGCCAGCAGTTTGCGACAGGAAATAGATTTGAACACTGAAGCTTTCTTT.

This clonotype showed up many times. This rearrangement joins TRBV7-2 to TRBJ1-5; possibly TRBD1 for D (6 bases). With 1 base removed from V and 0 bases from J, the gap between germline ends came to 19 bases. This CDR3 spans 19 amino acids. Germline CDR1 reads SGHTA; CDR2 reads FQGNSA. The CDR3 spells CASSLVRDRLGYSNQPQHF. The CDR3, as DNA: TGTGCCAGCAGCTTAGTGAGAGACAGGCTCGGTTATAGCAATCAGCCCCAGCATTTT.

This clonotype was seen only a few times. CDR3 sequence: CASSRQGTDTQYF. The CDR3 nucleotides read TGTGCCAGCAGTAGACAGGGAACAGATACGCAGTATTTT. The chain links TRBV12-3 or TRBV12-4 to TRBJ2-3; 7 bases align to TRBD1. With V trimmed by 5 bases and J by 3 bases, 2 bases remained unmatched. The CDR3 is 13 residues long.

This clonotype appeared a few times. The chain joins TRBV6-6 to TRBJ1-2; D not resolved. The CDR3 sequence is 14 residues long. CDR1 and CDR2 from the germline V gene are MNHNY and SVGAGI (reference sequence). Trimming took 0 bases from V and 4 from J, leaving 9 bases between them. CDR3 loop: CASSYSPGPYGYTF. The CDR3, as DNA: TGTGCCAGCAGTTACTCTCCAGGTCCCTATGGCTACACCTTC.

A remark on this clonotype: Germline is not matched at one junction end, which may reflect a read error. The rearrangement links TRBV12-3 or TRBV12-4 to TRBJ2-7, with no clear D. CDR3 size: 15 residues. In DNA form, the CDR3 reads TGTGCCAGCAGTCCGCGATTGACCCTCTCCCACGAGCAGTACTTC. This sequence encodes CASSPRLTLSHEQYF.

This clonotype has just a few counts. The chain uses TRBV29-1 and TRBJ1-1; D is unclear. The germline V and J ends were trimmed by 2 bases and 7 bases, with 8 bases remaining between them. The length of the CDR3 is 11 residues. CDR1 is SQVTM and CDR2 is ANQGSEA in the germline V gene. The CDR3 loop is CSVETTDEAFF. The CDR3 DNA follows: TGCAGCGTTGAAACGACGGATGAAGCTTTCTTT.

CDR3 protein: CSVEEETYEQYF. CDR3 sequence (DNA): TGCAGCGTTGAAGAAGAGACCTACGAGCAGTACTTC. The chain links TRBV29-1 to TRBJ2-7; D uncertain. The length of the CDR3 is 12 residues. Trimming shortened V by 0 bases and J by 2 bases, and 5 bases separated the two germline ends. CDR1 SQVTM and CDR2 ANQGSEA come from the germline V gene.

This clonotype has a handful of counts. The gene calls are TRBV27 and TRBJ1-2, with 10 nucleotides matching TRBD1. There are 15 residues in the CDR3. Germline V CDR1 and CDR2: MNHEY, SMNVEV (reference sequence). The trim removed 7 bases at V and 5 bases at J, leaving 10 bases unmatched. The CDR3 spells CASTETGGAKYGYTF. The CDR3 DNA follows: TGTGCCAGCACCGAGACAGGGGGCGCGAAGTATGGCTACACCTTC.

As for this clonotype: One end of the junction is discordant with germline, which a read error may explain. The chain joins TRBV16 to TRBJ2-1; 9 bases are shared with TRBD2. There are 17 residues in the CDR3. Germline V gives CDR1 KGHSY, CDR2 FQNENV. Here the CDR3 reads CASSQDRGGRAYSTRIF. CDR3 coding DNA: TGTGCCAGCAGCCAAGATCGAGGCGGGAGGGCCTATAGCACTAGAATCTTC.

This clonotype has more than one count but fewer than ten. V usage is TRBV6-5 and J usage is TRBJ1-6; a weak D match, TRBD1 (5 bases). CDR3 size: 14 residues. Trimming took 2 bases from V and 10 from J, leaving 12 bases between them. Germline V gene data show CDR1 as MNHEY and CDR2 as SVGAGI. Here the CDR3 reads CASSYGAGWSPLHF. As DNA, the CDR3 is TGTGCCAGCAGTTACGGGGCAGGGTGGTCACCCCTCCACTTT.

This clonotype has ten or more counts. The chain carries TRBV29-1 and TRBJ1-1; possible D gene TRBD1, 5 bases. Germline V gives CDR1 SQVTM, CDR2 ANQGSEA. The CDR3 has 15 residues. With 5 bases removed from V and 2 bases from J, the gap between germline ends came to 18 bases. CDR3 protein: CSVSFGAAGNTEAFF. The CDR3 DNA follows: TGCAGCGTTTCCTTTGGGGCAGCAGGAAACACTGAAGCTTTCTTT.

This clonotype was seen only a few times. The rearrangement links TRBV6-5 to TRBJ1-1; D is unclear. Per germline, CDR1 MNHEY and CDR2 SVGAGI. The CDR3 contains 15 residues. The V end was cut by 6 bases, the J end by 5 bases, with 19 bases between. The CDR3 DNA sequence: TGTGCCAGCAGCTCCAATAGAAGGATCGGAACTGAAGCTTTCTTT. This translates into CASSSNRRIGTEAFF.

The sample holds many counts of this clonotype. The chain carries TRBV3-1 and TRBJ2-7, with 7 bases lining up with TRBD1. The germline V gene has CDR1 LGHDT and CDR2 YNNKEL (reference sequence). V dropped 4 bases and J dropped 6; count of bases not matched to a gene: 3. CDR3 length equals 12 residues. CDR3 nucleotide sequence: TGTGCCAGCAGCCTTGACAGGGCCGAGCAGTACTTC. It yields the protein CASSLDRAEQYF.

This clonotype was seen many times. This rearrangement joins TRBV24-1 to TRBJ2-2; TRBD1 matches at 7 bases. V trimming: 3 bases; J trimming: 5 bases; junction bases outside the gene matches: 8. The CDR3 is made up of 16 amino acids. Germline lookup yields CDR1 KGHDR and CDR2 SFDVKD. The CDR3 DNA follows: TGTGCCACCAGTGATCCTCGGACAGGTCGAACCGGGGAGCTGTTTTTT. The encoded protein is CATSDPRTGRTGELFF.

This clonotype was counted ten times or more. This chain connects TRBV5-1 to TRBJ2-2; 10 nucleotides line up with TRBD2. J was trimmed by 0 bases and V by 0 bases; bases with no gene match: 5. CDR3 length: 18 amino acids. The germline V gene has CDR1 SGHRS and CDR2 YFSETQ. The CDR3 loop is CASSLGLAGATNTGELFF. The CDR3 nucleotides are TGCGCCAGCAGCTTGGGGCTAGCGGGGGCTACGAACACCGGGGAGCTGTTTTTT.

This chain links TRBV5-1 with TRBJ1-1, with D possibly matching TRBD1 (6 bases). V lost 3 bases, J lost 6 bases, and 27 bases lay in between. The CDR3 has 18 residues. From germline, CDR1 is SGHRS and CDR2 YFSETQ. The CDR3 coding sequence is TGCGCCAGCAGCTCTCTAAACCCTCCGGACAGCCGGGGGGCTGAAGCTTTCTTT. Translating it yields CASSSLNPPDSRGAEAFF. The variable domain in full, with the rest retrieved from reference TRBV5-1 and TRBJ1-1, is KAGVTQTPRYLIKTRGQQVTLSCSPISGHRSVSWYQQTPGQGLQFLFEYFSETQRNKGNFPGRFSGRQFSNSRSEMNVSTLELGDSALYLCASSSLNPPDSRGAEAFFGQGTRLTVV.

This clonotype was picked up many times. The chain combines TRBV29-1 with TRBJ2-3; either TRBD1 or TRBD2 may fit D (5 bases each). This CDR3 region has 13 residues. CDR1 and CDR2 from the germline V gene are SQVTM and ANQGSEA. Trimming stripped 4 bases from V and 6 bases from J, with 14 bases between. The CDR3 spells CSVVRQGGDTQYF. CDR3 nucleotide sequence: TGCAGCGTTGTCCGGCAGGGCGGGGATACGCAGTATTTT.

This clonotype came up a few times. In nucleotides, the CDR3 is TGTGCCAGCAGCCAAACAGGGAGGGACACCGGGGAGCTGTTTTTT. Translation gives CASSQTGRDTGELFF. The chain uses TRBV3-1 and TRBJ2-2; a possible D gene is TRBD2 (7 bases). Germline lookup yields CDR1 LGHDT and CDR2 YNNKEL (reference sequence). The V and J ends lost 2 bases and 3 bases respectively, with 10 bases between them. The CDR3 runs to 15 residues.

This clonotype has a handful of counts. The chain joins TRBV2 to TRBJ2-3; 9 nucleotides agree with TRBD1. Germline V gene sequence: CDR1 SNHLY, CDR2 FYNNEI. With V trimmed by 6 bases and J by 5 bases, 9 bases remained unmatched. This CDR3 is 15 amino acids long. This chain's CDR3 is CASRERTGDIDTQYF. CDR3 DNA: TGTGCCAGCAGGGAAAGGACAGGGGATATAGATACGCAGTATTTT.

At least ten counts were recorded for this clonotype. The gene calls are TRBV12-3 or TRBV12-4 and TRBJ1-5; tentatively, D is TRBD1 (6 bases). The CDR3 length is 13 residues. Trimming removed 2 bases from V and 6 bases from J, with 8 bases in between. The chain's CDR3 is CASSLQGSQPQHF. DNA of the CDR3: TGTGCCAGCAGTTTACAGGGGAGTCAGCCCCAGCATTTT.

This clonotype was counted only a few times. CDR3 region: CASSFLGSSNTEAFF. Written as DNA, the CDR3 is TGTGCCAGCAGCTTTCTTGGCAGCTCGAACACTGAAGCTTTCTTT. This rearrangement joins TRBV5-8 to TRBJ1-1; no clear D. V was trimmed by 2 bases and J by 1 base, leaving 12 bases between them. The CDR3 consists of 15 residues. Germline V CDR1 and CDR2: SGHTS, YDEGEE.

The chain couples TRBV12-3 or TRBV12-4 to TRBJ1-2; D unresolved. The CDR3 totals 15 residues. Trimming took 5 bases from V and 4 from J, leaving 17 bases between them. DNA for the CDR3: TGTGCCAGCAGTCCCCGGTCGGGGTTTGTCTATGGCTACACCTTC. It yields the protein CASSPRSGFVYGYTF.

The gene calls are TRBV6-5 and TRBJ2-4; D uncertain. There are 17 residues in the CDR3. V lost 0 bases, J lost 0 bases, and 12 bases lay in between. The V gene's germline CDR1 is MNHEY and CDR2 SVGAGI. The chain's CDR3 is CASSYSTPTLAKNIQYF. CDR3 nucleotides: TGTGCCAGCAGTTACTCGACGCCTACCCTAGCCAAAAACATTCAGTACTTC.